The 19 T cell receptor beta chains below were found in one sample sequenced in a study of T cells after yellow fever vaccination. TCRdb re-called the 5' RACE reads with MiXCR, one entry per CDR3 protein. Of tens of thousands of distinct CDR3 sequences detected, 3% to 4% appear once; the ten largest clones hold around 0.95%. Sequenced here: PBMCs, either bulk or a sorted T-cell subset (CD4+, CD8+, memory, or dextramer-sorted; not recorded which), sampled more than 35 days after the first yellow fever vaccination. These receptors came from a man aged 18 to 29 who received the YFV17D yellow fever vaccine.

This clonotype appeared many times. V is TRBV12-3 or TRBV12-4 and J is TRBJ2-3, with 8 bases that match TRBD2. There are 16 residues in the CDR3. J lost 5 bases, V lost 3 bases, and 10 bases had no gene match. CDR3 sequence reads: CASSLQGAGEGDTQYF. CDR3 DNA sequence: TGTGCCAGCAGTTTGCAGGGAGCGGGGGAGGGAGATACGCAGTATTTT.

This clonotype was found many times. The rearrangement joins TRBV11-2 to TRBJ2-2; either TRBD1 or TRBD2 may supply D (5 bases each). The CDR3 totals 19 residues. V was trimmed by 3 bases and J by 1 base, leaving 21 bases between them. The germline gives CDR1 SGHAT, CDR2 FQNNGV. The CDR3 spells CASSFETRGNTRNTGELFF. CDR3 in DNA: TGTGCCAGCAGCTTTGAGACCCGGGGCAACACTAGGAACACCGGGGAGCTGTTTTTT. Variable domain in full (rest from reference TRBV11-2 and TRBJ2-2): EAGVAQSPRYKIIEKRQSVAFWCNPISGHATLYWYQQILGQGPKLLIQFQNNGVVDDSQLPKDRFSAERLKGVDSTLKIQPAKLEDSAVYLCASSFETRGNTRNTGELFFGEGSRLTVL.

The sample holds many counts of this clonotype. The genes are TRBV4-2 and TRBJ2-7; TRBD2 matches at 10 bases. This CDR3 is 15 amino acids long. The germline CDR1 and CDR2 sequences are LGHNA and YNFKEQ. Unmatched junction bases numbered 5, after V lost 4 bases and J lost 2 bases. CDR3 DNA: TGTGCCAGCAGCCTCAGCGGGGGGGCCCCCTACGAGCAGTACGTC. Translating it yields CASSLSGGAPYEQYV.

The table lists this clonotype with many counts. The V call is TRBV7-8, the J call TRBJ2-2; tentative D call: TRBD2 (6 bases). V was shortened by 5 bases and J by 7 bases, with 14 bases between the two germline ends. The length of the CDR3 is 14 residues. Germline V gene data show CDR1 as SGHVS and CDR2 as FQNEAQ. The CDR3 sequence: CASSIREKSGELFF. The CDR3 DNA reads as TGTGCCAGCAGCATCCGGGAGAAGAGCGGGGAGCTGTTTTTT. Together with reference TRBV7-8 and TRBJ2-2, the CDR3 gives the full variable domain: GAGVSQSPRYKVAKRGQDVALRCDPISGHVSLFWYQQALGQGPEFLTYFQNEAQLDKSGLPSDRFFAERPEGSVSTLKIQRTQQEDSAVYLCASSIREKSGELFFGEGSRLTVL.

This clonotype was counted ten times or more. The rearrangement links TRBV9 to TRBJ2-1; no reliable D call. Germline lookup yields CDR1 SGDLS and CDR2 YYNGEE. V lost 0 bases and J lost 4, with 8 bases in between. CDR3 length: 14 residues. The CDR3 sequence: CASSVASKYNEQFF. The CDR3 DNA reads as TGTGCCAGCAGCGTAGCTAGTAAGTACAATGAGCAGTTCTTC.

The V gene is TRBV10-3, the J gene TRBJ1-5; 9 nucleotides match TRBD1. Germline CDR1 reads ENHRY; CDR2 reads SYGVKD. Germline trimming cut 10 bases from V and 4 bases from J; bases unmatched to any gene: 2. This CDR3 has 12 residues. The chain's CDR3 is CASGQGNQPQHF. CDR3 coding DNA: TGTGCCAGCGGACAGGGGAATCAGCCCCAGCATTTT.

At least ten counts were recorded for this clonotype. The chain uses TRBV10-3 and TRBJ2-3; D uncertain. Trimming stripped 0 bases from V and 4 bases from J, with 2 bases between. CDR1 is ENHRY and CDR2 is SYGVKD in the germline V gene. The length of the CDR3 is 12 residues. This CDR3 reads CAISESSDTQYF. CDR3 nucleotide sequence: TGTGCCATCAGTGAGTCTTCAGATACGCAGTATTTT.

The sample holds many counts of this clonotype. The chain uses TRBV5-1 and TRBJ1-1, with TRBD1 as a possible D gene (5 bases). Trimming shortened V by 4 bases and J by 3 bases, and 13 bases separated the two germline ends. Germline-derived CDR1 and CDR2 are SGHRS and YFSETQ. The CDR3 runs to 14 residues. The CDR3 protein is CASSLGRGDTEAFF. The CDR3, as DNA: TGCGCCAGCAGCCTGGGACGGGGGGACACTGAAGCTTTCTTT. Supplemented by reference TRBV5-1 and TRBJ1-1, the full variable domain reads KAGVTQTPRYLIKTRGQQVTLSCSPISGHRSVSWYQQTPGQGLQFLFEYFSETQRNKGNFPGRFSGRQFSNSRSEMNVSTLELGDSALYLCASSLGRGDTEAFFGQGTRLTVV.

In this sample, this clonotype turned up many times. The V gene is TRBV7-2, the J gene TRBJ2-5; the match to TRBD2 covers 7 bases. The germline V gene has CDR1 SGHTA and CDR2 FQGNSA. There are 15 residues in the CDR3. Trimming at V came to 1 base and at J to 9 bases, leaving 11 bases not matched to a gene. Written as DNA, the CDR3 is TGTGCCAGCAGCTTAGACGGGACTACCAGGGAGGCCCAGTACTTC. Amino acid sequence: CASSLDGTTREAQYF.

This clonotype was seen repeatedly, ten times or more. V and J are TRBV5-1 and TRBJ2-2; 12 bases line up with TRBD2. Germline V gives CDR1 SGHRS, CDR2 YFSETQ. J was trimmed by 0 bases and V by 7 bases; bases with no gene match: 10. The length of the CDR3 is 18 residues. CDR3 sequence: CASSTSGGSSSNTGELFF. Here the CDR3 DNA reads TGCGCCAGCTCGACTAGCGGGGGCTCCTCTTCGAACACCGGGGAGCTGTTTTTT.

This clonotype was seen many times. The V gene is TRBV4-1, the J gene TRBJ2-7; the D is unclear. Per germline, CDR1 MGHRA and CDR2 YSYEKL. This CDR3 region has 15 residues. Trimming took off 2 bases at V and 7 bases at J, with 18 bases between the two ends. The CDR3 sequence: CASSQPPVGRREQYF. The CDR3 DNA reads TGCGCCAGCAGCCAACCCCCTGTAGGTAGGCGGGAGCAGTACTTC.

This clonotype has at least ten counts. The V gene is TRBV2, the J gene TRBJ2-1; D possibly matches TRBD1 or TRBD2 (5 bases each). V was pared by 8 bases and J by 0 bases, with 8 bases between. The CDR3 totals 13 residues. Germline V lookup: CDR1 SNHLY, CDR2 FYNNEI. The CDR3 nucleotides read TGTGCCAGCCGAGGGGACTCCTACAATGAGCAGTTCTTC. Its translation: CASRGDSYNEQFF.

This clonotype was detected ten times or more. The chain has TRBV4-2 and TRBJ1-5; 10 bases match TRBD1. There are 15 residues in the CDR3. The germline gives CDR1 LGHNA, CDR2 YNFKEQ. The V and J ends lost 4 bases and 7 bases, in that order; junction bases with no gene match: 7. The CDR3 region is CASSPGQGSPQPQHF. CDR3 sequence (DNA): TGTGCCAGCAGCCCGGGACAGGGGTCTCCGCAGCCCCAGCATTTT.

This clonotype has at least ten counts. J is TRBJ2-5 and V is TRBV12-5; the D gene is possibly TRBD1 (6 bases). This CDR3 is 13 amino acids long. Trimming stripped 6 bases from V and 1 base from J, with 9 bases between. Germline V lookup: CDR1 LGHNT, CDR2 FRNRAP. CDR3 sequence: CASGQGSQETQYF. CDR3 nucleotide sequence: TGTGCTAGTGGACAGGGATCCCAAGAGACCCAGTACTTC.

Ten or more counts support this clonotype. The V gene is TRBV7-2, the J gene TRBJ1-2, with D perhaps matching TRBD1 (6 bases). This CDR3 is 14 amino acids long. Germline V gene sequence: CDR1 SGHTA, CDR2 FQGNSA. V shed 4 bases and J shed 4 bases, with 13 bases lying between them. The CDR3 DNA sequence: TGTGCCAGCAGCTCAAGACAGGCCTTCTATGGCTACACCTTC. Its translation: CASSSRQAFYGYTF.

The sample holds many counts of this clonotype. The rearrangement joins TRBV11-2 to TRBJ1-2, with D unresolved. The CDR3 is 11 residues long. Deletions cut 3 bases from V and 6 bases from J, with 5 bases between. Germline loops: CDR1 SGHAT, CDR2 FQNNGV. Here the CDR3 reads CASSFRDGYTF. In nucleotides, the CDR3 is TGTGCCAGCAGCTTTCGGGATGGCTACACCTTC.

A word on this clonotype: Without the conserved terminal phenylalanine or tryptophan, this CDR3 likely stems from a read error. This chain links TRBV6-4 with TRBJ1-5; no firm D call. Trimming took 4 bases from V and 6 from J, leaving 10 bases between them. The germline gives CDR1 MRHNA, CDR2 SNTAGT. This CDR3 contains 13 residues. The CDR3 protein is CASSGQKGQPQHI. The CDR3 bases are TGTGCCAGCAGTGGGCAGAAAGGTCAGCCCCAGCATATT.

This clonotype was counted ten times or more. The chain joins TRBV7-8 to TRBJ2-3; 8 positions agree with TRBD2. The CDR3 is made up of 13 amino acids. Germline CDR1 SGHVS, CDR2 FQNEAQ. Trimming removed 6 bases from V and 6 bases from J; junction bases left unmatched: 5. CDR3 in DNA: TGTGCCAGCAGACTAGGCGGGGGGGATACGCAGTATTTT. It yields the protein CASRLGGGDTQYF. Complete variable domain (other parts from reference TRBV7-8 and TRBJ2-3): GAGVSQSPRYKVAKRGQDVALRCDPISGHVSLFWYQQALGQGPEFLTYFQNEAQLDKSGLPSDRFFAERPEGSVSTLKIQRTQQEDSAVYLCASRLGGGDTQYFGPGTRLTVL.

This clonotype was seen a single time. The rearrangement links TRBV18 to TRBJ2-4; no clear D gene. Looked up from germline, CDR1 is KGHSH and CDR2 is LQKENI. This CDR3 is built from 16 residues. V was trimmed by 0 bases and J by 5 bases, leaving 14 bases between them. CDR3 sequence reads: CASSPPSSVGQNIQYF. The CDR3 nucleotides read TGTGCCAGCTCACCACCGTCCAGCGTAGGTCAAAACATTCAGTACTTC.